The 22 T cell receptor beta chains below come from one sample, sequenced in a study of T cell responses to AZD1222 COVID-19 vaccine. TCRdb keeps only in-frame clones here, not all; method: immunoSEQ multiplex PCR. This table has 110,000 or so clones, around nine tenths appearing once. Sequences were derived from peripheral blood, sampled 28 days after the second AZD1222 dose. The receptors were gathered from an adult who received the AZD1222 COVID-19 vaccine.

The CDR3 DNA reads TGTGCCAGCTCACTCGGAAACATTCAGTACTTC. It is translated as CASSLGNIQYF. The chain carries TRBV18 and TRBJ2-4, with D unclear. The V gene lost 4 bases and the J gene lost 6 bases, with 4 bases spanning the gap. The CDR3 has 11 residues. Germline lookup yields CDR1 KGHSH and CDR2 LQKENI.

The chain has TRBV7-3 and TRBJ2-7, with D hard to call. Germline CDR1 is SGHTA and CDR2 is FQGTGA. The CDR3 has 13 residues. The V end lost 0 bases, the J end lost 5 bases, and 8 bases lay between the germline ends. CDR3 sequence (DNA): TGTGCCAGCAGCTTAACATCAGTCCACGAGCAGTACTTC. Translating gives CASSLTSVHEQYF.

This chain uses TRBV6-1 with TRBJ2-7; 7 bases agree with TRBD1. Looked up from germline, CDR1 is MNHNS and CDR2 is SASEGT. Trimming removed 1 base from V and 2 bases from J; junction bases left unmatched: 5. The CDR3 sequence is 15 residues long. The chain's CDR3 is CASSEGAGGPYEQYF. CDR3 coding DNA: TGTGCCAGCAGTGAAGGGGCAGGGGGTCCCTACGAGCAGTACTTC.

This chain links TRBV11-3 with TRBJ2-2; 11 nucleotides match TRBD2. V lost 5 bases and J lost 5; bases outside the gene matches: 4. This CDR3 contains 15 residues. Germline assignment: CDR1 SGHNT and CDR2 YENEEA. The CDR3 sequence is CASSQTSGITGELFF. CDR3 in DNA: TGTGCCAGCAGCCAGACTAGCGGGATTACCGGGGAGCTGTTTTTT.

This clone came up once. This sequence joins TRBV5-4 and TRBJ2-3, with D possibly being TRBD2 (5 bases). V lost 4 bases, J lost 4 bases, and 13 bases lay in between. The CDR3 spans 14 residues. CDR1 SGHNT and CDR2 YYREEE come from the germline V gene (reference sequence). The DNA for the CDR3 is TGTGCCAGCAGCACCCGACGGGGATCAGATACGCAGTATTTT. Residues: CASSTRRGSDTQYF.

CDR3 nucleotides: TGCGCCAGCAGAAACGGACAGGGGTCGTTTGGCTCCTACAATGAGCAGTTCTTC. Residues: CASRNGQGSFGSYNEQFF. This sequence joins TRBV5-1 and TRBJ2-1; 9 bases agree with TRBD1. With 5 bases clipped from V and 0 bases from J, the junction kept 12 bases outside the gene matches. CDR1 is SGHRS and CDR2 is YFSETQ in the germline V gene. There are 18 residues in the CDR3.

V is TRBV5-1 and J is TRBJ1-1; D perhaps matches TRBD1 (6 bases). In germline, CDR1 is SGHRS, CDR2 YFSETQ. Trimming removed 2 bases at V and 2 bases at J, with 10 bases between. This CDR3 is built from 14 residues. The CDR3 region has the DNA TGCGCCAGCAGCTTCGGGACACAAAACACTGAAGCTTTCTTT. Protein product: CASSFGTQNTEAFF.

This chain links TRBV7-2 with TRBJ2-5; D unresolved. The CDR3 runs 15 residues. With 5 bases removed from V and 2 bases from J, the gap between germline ends came to 15 bases. Germline V gene data show CDR1 as SGHTA and CDR2 as FQGNSA. CDR3 amino acids: CASSPPWPEQETQYF. DNA of the CDR3: TGTGCCAGCAGCCCCCCGTGGCCAGAACAAGAGACCCAGTACTTC.

The sample holds one count of this clone. This chain joins TRBV24-1 and TRBJ2-1, with TRBD2 as a possible D gene (6 bases). Trimming cost V 10 bases and J 0 bases, with 12 bases left between them. This CDR3 comprises 14 residues. CDR1 and CDR2 (germline): KGHDR, SFDVKD. The CDR3 nucleotides are TGTGCCACAGGGGACTCTCGCTCCTACAATGAGCAGTTCTTC. Amino acids: CATGDSRSYNEQFF.

This clone came up once. The genes are TRBV19 and TRBJ1-1; D is unresolved. Germline-derived CDR1 and CDR2 are LNHDA and SQIVND (reference sequence). There are 13 residues in the CDR3. V lost 4 bases and J 0 bases, leaving 6 bases between the germline ends. The CDR3 sequence: CASSKTVNTEAFF. DNA for the CDR3: TGTGCCAGTAGTAAGACTGTGAACACTGAAGCTTTCTTT.

In its sample, this clone was seen once. At one end, the junction sequence differs from germline, possibly due to a read error. V and J are TRBV29-1 and TRBJ2-7; D possibly corresponds to TRBD2 (7 bases). This CDR3 comprises 13 residues. CDR1 and CDR2 (germline): SQVTM, ANQGSEA. CDR3 sequence: CSVEGGGLYEQYF. The DNA of the CDR3 is TGCAGCGTAGAAGGGGGGGGCCTCTACGAGCAGTACTTC.

The chain is built from TRBV19 and TRBJ2-7; no firm D call. CDR3 length: 14 amino acids. Germline CDR1 LNHDA, CDR2 SQIVND (reference sequence). The V end lost 5 bases, the J end lost 6 bases, and 17 bases lay between the germline ends. For the CDR3, the DNA is TGTGCCAGTAGTCGACTTCCATCATACAGCGAGCAGTACTTC. Protein product: CASSRLPSYSEQYF. Based on the CDR3 plus reference TRBV19 and TRBJ2-7, the full variable domain is DGGITQSPKYLFRKEGQNVTLSCEQNLNHDAMYWYRQDPGQGLRLIYYSQIVNDFQKGDIAEGYSVSREKKESFPLTVTSAQKNPTAFYLCASSRLPSYSEQYFGPGTRLTVT.

The CDR3 DNA reads TGTGCCAGCAGTGAAGCCCCCGAAAACACTGAAGCTTTCTTT. Translated, it gives CASSEAPENTEAFF. V and J are TRBV2 and TRBJ1-1; D remains unclear. Germline V gene data show CDR1 as SNHLY and CDR2 as FYNNEI. The CDR3 covers 14 residues. V was pared by 0 bases and J by 2 bases, with 7 bases between.

The gene calls are TRBV11-3 and TRBJ2-1, with TRBD2 matching 9 bases. Germline V gives CDR1 SGHNT, CDR2 YENEEA. The V segment lost 7 bases and the J segment 8 bases; nucleotides outside the gene matches: 15. This CDR3 is built from 16 residues. The CDR3 loop is CASTPRGSGSKDEQFF. CDR3 DNA sequence: TGTGCCAGCACCCCCAGAGGTAGCGGGAGTAAGGATGAGCAGTTCTTC.

This chain links TRBV12-5 with TRBJ1-3; possible D gene TRBD1, 5 bases. The germline gives CDR1 LGHNT, CDR2 FRNRAP. The CDR3 is 14 residues long. Deletions cut 6 bases from V and 0 bases from J, with 9 bases between. The CDR3 region is CASGSGTSGNTIYF. The CDR3 DNA is TGTGCTAGTGGGTCCGGGACCTCTGGAAACACCATATATTTT.

The chain is built from TRBV5-1 and TRBJ2-3; D might be TRBD1 or TRBD2, each matching 5 bases. The germline CDR1 and CDR2 sequences are SGHRS and YFSETQ. V lost 2 bases, J lost 2 bases, and 9 bases lay in between. The CDR3 has 14 residues. The CDR3 is CASSFGTSTDTQYF. The CDR3 coding sequence is TGCGCCAGCAGCTTCGGGACCTCCACAGATACGCAGTATTTT.

This clone showed up just once. V gene TRBV27 combines with J gene TRBJ2-6, with 7 bases identical to TRBD1. CDR1 and CDR2 from the germline V gene are MNHEY and SMNVEV (reference sequence). The CDR3 has 19 residues. With V trimmed by 6 bases and J by 1 base, 15 bases remained unmatched. DNA of the CDR3: TGTGCCAGCAGGAGAGGTCCCGGACAGGCGTTTTCTGGGGCCAACGTCCTGACTTTC. It is translated as CASRRGPGQAFSGANVLTF.

This chain links TRBV11-2 with TRBJ2-7, with D unclear. The ends were cut back, 0 bases at V and 3 bases at J, with 12 bases in the middle. Germline CDR1 and CDR2: SGHAT and FQNNGV. The CDR3 totals 15 residues. The CDR3 loop reads CASSLDARDFYEQYF. Written as DNA, the CDR3 is TGTGCCAGCAGCTTAGATGCCAGAGATTTCTACGAGCAGTACTTC.

The chain carries TRBV6-5 and TRBJ1-3, with D maybe TRBD1 (5 bases). Per germline, CDR1 MNHEY and CDR2 SVGAGI. The CDR3 runs 15 residues. V gave up 2 bases and J gave up 1 base, with 9 bases separating them. This CDR3 reads CASSYEGSSGNTIYF. Here the CDR3 DNA reads TGTGCCAGCAGTTACGAGGGGTCTTCTGGAAACACCATATATTTT.

Only a few counts were recorded for this clone. V is TRBV6-5 and J is TRBJ1-5; TRBD1 matches 9 bases. J gave up 6 bases and V 6 bases, and 9 bases lay outside the gene matches. Germline assignment: CDR1 MNHEY and CDR2 SVGAGI. This CDR3 is 15 amino acids long. The CDR3 DNA sequence: TGTGCCAGCAGAAACCGGGACAGGGAGAGTCAGCCCCAGCATTTT. Amino acids: CASRNRDRESQPQHF.

The chain links TRBV18 to TRBJ2-7, with 8 positions matching TRBD1. This CDR3 is built from 17 residues. Trimming cost V 4 bases and J 2 bases; bases outside gene matches: 13. Germline values: CDR1 KGHSH, CDR2 LQKENI. CDR3: CASSQLQGEVNPYEQYF. The CDR3 nucleotides read TGTGCCAGCTCACAACTACAGGGGGAAGTCAACCCCTACGAGCAGTACTTC.

The chain joins TRBV7-9 to TRBJ1-1, with D tentatively TRBD1 (6 bases). Per germline, CDR1 SEHNR and CDR2 FQNEAQ (reference sequence). Trimming took off 3 bases at V and 0 bases at J, with 14 bases between the two ends. The CDR3 is made up of 16 amino acids. This CDR3 reads CASSFWGAQVNTEAFF. CDR3 nucleotide sequence: TGTGCCAGCAGCTTTTGGGGGGCGCAGGTGAACACTGAAGCTTTCTTT.